This T cell receptor (beta chain) was captured by sequencing in a study of vaccination and CD4 T cells after COVID-19 (dated by TCRdb to 2022 to 2024). Describing the broader study: In the convalescent cohort there were six males and four females, among whom were two Hispanic individuals, seven Caucasians, two Asians and one multiracial person. As controls, cultures received a CEFX viral epitope pool (the positive control), an HIV-1 Nef peptide pool (the negative control), or no peptide at all. Post-vaccine blood samples were obtained a median of around 74 days after the second vaccine dose, with a range of about 12 to 241 days. In approximately ten COVID-19 convalescent patients and several infection-naive healthy vaccine recipients, the spike-specific CD4+ TCR repertoire before mRNA vaccination was compared with the repertoire after mRNA vaccination. For stimulating the cultures, overlapping spike peptide pools were used, derived from SARS-CoV-2 as well as from the common cold coronaviruses HCoV-NL63, HCoV-OC43 and HCoV-229E. Each participant got two doses of either the Pfizer-BioNTech BNT162b2 vaccine (n=8) or the Moderna mRNA-1273 vaccine (n=2). Post-COVID blood samples were collected from convalescent patients a median of approximately 93 days after diagnosis, with a range of about 30 to 161 days.

Library method: PCR. DNA from cultured CD4+ T cells was subjected to TCR sequencing with the Oncomine TCR Beta short-read assay at the Johns Hopkins FTIC core. The QIAamp micro DNA kit was used to extract genomic DNA from the cultured CD4+ T cells. Oncomine TCR Beta libraries made from cultured CD4+ T cells were pooled using unique dual indexes and sequenced on an Illumina iSeq 100. As for the original processing: Non-productive sequences were filtered out, and CDR3s that did not start with C, did not end with F or W, or were shorter than 7 amino acids were discarded. The MANAFEST web application identified antigen-specific clonotypes by comparing peptide-stimulated wells against reference wells and other culture wells. Positive clones required FDR below 0.05, an odds ratio above 5, and productive frequency above 0.1% in at least two of three replicate wells. A clonotype was classed as cross-reactive if the clonotype showed significant expansion both in SARS-CoV-2 spike wells and in at least one common cold coronavirus spike condition. Levenshtein distances (stringdist) and unrooted phylogenetic trees (ape) in R version 3.6.1 were used to assess CDR3 homology. TCRdb trimmed the raw reads at Q25, called clones with MiXCR and kept productive beta chains. A single entry per CDR3 protein holds the most common genes and DNA from its merged rows. What appears here as the V and J calls and clone size reflects TCRdb's work, not the paper's. A total of about 21,000 distinct CDR3 sequences appear in this sample, around 62% of them only once. The ten largest clones take up 23% of the sample.

In the paper's terms, the treatment or condition label means: roughly 11-day PBMC culture with coronavirus spike peptide pools or control peptides (ViraFEST assay). The ViraFEST assay was used in the study, in which antigen-specific T cells were expanded with peptide pools and expanded clonotypes were subsequently identified by TCR sequencing. Healthy vaccine recipients had no prior SARS-CoV-2 infection, confirmed by negative nucleocapsid antibody tests before and after vaccination. Over 1.5 million PBMCs per well were cultured in IMDM with roughly 5.2% human AB serum and 8.5 to 10 IU/ml IL-2, plus 10 ug/ml peptide pools. On days 3 and 7, half of the culture medium was replaced with fresh IL-2-containing medium. CD4+ T cells were isolated after around ten days of culture through negative selection using the EasySep CD4+ T cell isolation kit. Ficoll-Paque Plus gradient centrifugation was used to isolate PBMCs from whole blood, and the isolated PBMCs were then either used fresh or cryopreserved at -140C. Each culture condition was generally run in triplicate wells.

CDR1 DFQATT and CDR2 SNEGSKA are derived from the germline V gene (reference sequence). From its cysteine to its phenylalanine, the CDR3 spans 16 amino acids. The kept DNA is CDR3 alone, 48 bases in frame from the first base. Between the V and J ends, shortened by 6 bases and 3 bases respectively, the junction contains 23 bases. Study-wide findings and limitations: The median number of SARS-CoV-2-reactive clonotypes rose from around 21 after infection to 38 after vaccination, but the change was not significant. In convalescent patients, nearly all vaccine-specific clones (304 of 307) were found to be mono-reactive for SARS-CoV-2 spike rather than cross-reactive with common cold coronaviruses. Among convalescent patients, a median roughly 90% of the SARS-CoV-2-reactive clones seen after vaccination appeared only after vaccination, which suggests priming specific to the vaccine. Only a relatively small number of convalescent patients were included in the study, and early timepoints following natural infection were not analyzed.

Of note for this clonotype: Its antigen remains undetermined. Nothing much larger sits one base from this clone, and base qualities are not available.

Rearrangement joined TRBV20-1 to TRBJ2-5; TRBD1 could be the D gene, as 6 bases match. The sequence was obtained from a human donor who received a COVID-19 vaccine. Source: CD4+ T cells from blood, cultured in vitro, taken before SARS-CoV-2 vaccination. Here is the DNA: TGCAGTGCCAATAGTTTTGGCGCAGGGGTAGAAGAGACCCAGTACTTC. It encodes CSANSFGAGVEETQYF.